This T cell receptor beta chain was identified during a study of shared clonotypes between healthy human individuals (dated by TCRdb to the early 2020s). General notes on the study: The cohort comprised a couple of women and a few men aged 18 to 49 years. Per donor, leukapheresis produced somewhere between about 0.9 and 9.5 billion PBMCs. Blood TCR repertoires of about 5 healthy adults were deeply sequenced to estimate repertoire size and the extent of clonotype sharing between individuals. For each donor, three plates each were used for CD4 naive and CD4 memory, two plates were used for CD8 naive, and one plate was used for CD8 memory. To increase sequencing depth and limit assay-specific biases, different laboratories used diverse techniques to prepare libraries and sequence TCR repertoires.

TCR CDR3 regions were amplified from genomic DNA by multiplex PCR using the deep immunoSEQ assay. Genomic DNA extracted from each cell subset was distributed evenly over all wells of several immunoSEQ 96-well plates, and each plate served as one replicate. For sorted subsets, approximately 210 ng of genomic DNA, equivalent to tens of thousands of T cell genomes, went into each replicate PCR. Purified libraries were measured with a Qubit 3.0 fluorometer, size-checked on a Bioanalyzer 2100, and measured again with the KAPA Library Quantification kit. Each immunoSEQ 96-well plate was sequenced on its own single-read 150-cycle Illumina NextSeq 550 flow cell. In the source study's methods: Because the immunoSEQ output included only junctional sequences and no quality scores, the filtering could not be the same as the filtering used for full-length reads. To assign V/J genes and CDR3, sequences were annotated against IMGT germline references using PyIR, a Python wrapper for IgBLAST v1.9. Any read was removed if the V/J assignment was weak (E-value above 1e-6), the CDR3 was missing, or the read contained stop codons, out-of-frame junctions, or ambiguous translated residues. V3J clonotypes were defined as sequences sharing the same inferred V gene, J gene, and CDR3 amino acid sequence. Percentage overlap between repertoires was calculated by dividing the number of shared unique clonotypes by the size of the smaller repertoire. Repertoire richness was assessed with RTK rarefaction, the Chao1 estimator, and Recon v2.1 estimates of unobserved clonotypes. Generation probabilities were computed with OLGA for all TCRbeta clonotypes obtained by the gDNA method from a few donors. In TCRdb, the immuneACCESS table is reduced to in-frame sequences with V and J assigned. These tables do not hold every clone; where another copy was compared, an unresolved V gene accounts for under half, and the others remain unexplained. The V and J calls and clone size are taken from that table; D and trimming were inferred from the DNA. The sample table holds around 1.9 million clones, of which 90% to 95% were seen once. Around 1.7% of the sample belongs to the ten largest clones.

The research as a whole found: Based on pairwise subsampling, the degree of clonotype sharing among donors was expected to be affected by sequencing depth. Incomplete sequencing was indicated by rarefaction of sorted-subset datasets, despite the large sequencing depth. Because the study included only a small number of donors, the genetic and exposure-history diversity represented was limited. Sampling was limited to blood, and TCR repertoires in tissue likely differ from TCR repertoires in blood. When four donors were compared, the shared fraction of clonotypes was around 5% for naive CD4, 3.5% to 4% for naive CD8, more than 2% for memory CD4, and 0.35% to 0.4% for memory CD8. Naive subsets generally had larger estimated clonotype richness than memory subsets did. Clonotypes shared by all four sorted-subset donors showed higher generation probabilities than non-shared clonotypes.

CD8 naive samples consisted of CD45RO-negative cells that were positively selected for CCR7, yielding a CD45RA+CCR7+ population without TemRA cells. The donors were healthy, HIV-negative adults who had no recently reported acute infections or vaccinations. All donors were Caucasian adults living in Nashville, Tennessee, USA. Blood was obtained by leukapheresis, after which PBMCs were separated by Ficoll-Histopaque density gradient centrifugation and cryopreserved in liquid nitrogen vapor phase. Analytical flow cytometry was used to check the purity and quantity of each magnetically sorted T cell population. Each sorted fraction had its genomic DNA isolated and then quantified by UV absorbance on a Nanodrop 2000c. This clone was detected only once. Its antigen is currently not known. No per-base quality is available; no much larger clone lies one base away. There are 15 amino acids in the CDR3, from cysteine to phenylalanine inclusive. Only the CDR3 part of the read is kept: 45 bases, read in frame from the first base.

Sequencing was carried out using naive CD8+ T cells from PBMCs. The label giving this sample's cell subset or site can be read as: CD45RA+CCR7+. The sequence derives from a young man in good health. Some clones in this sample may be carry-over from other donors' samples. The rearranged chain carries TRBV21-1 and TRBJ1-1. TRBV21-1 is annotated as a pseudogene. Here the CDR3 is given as CASSKARAEDTEAFF. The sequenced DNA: TGTGCCAGCAGCAAAGCGCGGGCAGAAGACACTGAAGCTTTCTTT.